This T cell receptor (beta chain) originates from a study of identical twins. Broader study findings: Sharing of beta out-of-frame sequences by twins showed a weaker excess.

Template switching, a step in the protocol, added a universal primer site, and cDNA carried unique molecular identifiers. One entry per CDR3 protein results from TCRdb running MiXCR on the 5' RACE reads. The sample holds 700,000 or so distinct CDR3 sequences, 21% seen once. Trimming took off 0 bases at V and 4 bases at J, with 11 bases between the two ends. CDR1 and CDR2 from the germline V gene are SGDLS and YYNGEE. The CDR3 has 15 amino acids. With regard to this clonotype: Its antigen is not identified.

These sequences were also reported in another study, on T cells expressing NK-cell markers.

The TCR was taken from a woman aged 18-35 years in good health. This chain connects TRBV9 to TRBJ1-5; D gene ambiguous. Sequenced material: PBMCs. This chain's CDR3 is CASSVGLLRNQPQHF. Here the CDR3 DNA reads TGTGCCAGCAGCGTAGGGCTGCTGAGGAATCAGCCCCAGCATTTT.